This TCR beta chain was sequenced for a study of response to subunit inactivated influenza vaccine. Study results and caveats: Seasonal influenza vaccination, on each occasion, was suggested by the authors to recruit few new T cells.

This clonotype was observed a few times. Its antigen remains unknown. TCRdb passed the RT-PCR reads through MiXCR, listing each CDR3 protein once. The sample holds 500,000 to 600,000 distinct CDR3 sequences, around 15% seen once. The CDR3 runs 11 residues. Trimming stripped 8 bases from V and 7 bases from J, with 12 bases between. Germline values: CDR1 SQVTM, CDR2 ANQGSEA. The origin of this receptor is a man aged 50-60 years who received an inactivated influenza vaccine. The rearrangement uses TRBV29-1 and TRBJ2-1; no clear D. The sample here was PBMCs from blood, taken about 11 days after vaccination. Here the CDR3 DNA reads TGCAGCCACCCCGGCCTAAATGAGCAGTTCTTC. Protein product: CSHPGLNEQFF.